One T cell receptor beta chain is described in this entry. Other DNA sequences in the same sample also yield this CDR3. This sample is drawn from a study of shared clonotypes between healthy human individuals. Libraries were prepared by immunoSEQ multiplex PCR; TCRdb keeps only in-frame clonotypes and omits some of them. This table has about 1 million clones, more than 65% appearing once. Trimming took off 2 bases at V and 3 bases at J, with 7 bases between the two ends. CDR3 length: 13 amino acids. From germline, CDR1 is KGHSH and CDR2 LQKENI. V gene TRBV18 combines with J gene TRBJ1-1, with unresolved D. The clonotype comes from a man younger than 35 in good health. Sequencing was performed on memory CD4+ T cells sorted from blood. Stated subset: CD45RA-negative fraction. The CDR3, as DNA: TGTGCCAGCTCACCATACAGAGACACTGAAGCTTTCTTT. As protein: CASSPYRDTEAFF.